Described below is a single TCR beta chain sequence and its context. The record originates from a study of patients and donors after allogeneic stem cell transplantation. TCRdb reprocessed the RT-PCR reads via MiXCR and lists one record per CDR3 protein. Found here are 150,000 to 250,000 distinct CDR3 sequences, roughly two fifths of them singletons; the top ten hold about 33%. Looked up from germline, CDR1 is SQVTM and CDR2 is ANQGSEA. With 5 bases removed from V and 1 base from J, the gap between germline ends came to 11 bases. The CDR3 covers 13 residues. J is TRBJ1-1 and V is TRBV29-1; no clear D. The source of this sequence is a human donor who was either an allogeneic HSCT recipient or a stem cell or donor lymphocyte infusion donor (not recorded which). It is not recorded whose cells these are; they may come from a transplant donor. Source material: blood, either unsorted or a sorted T cell fraction (not recorded which). In DNA form, the CDR3 reads TGCAGCGTTCTGAAAGTGGGGAACACTGAAGCTTTCTTT. The encoded protein is CSVLKVGNTEAFF.